A single sample is the source of the 8 T cell receptor beta chains below, sequenced in a study of T-cell reconstitution after alpha-beta-depleted transplantation in children. Construction of the TCRbeta library involved unique molecular identifiers. In TCRdb, the PCR reads were re-called with MiXCR into one record per CDR3 protein. The table lists about 540,000 distinct CDR3 sequences, 27% of them singletons. Sequenced here: PBMCs, sampled before TCRalphabeta/CD19-depleted stem cell transplant. The receptors stem from a boy in the first two years of life with Wiskott-Aldrich syndrome, due to receive a stem cell transplant.

The chain has TRBV24-1 and TRBJ1-2; D gene unclear. The CDR3 covers 13 residues. V shed 3 bases and J shed 8 bases, with 12 bases lying between them. Germline CDR1 reads KGHDR; CDR2 reads SFDVKD. CDR3 residues: CATSDNRRGGYTF. The CDR3 DNA is TGTGCCACCAGTGATAACCGGAGAGGAGGCTACACCTTC.

The genes are TRBV12-3 or TRBV12-4 and TRBJ1-2, with TRBD1 as a possible D gene (5 bases). The CDR3 is 14 residues long. Deletions cut 2 bases from V and 6 bases from J, with 13 bases between. In DNA, the CDR3 is TGTGCCAGCAGTTTATTGTCAGGGACGGATGGCTACACCTTC. It codes for CASSLLSGTDGYTF.

The chain is built from TRBV20-1 and TRBJ2-1; D possibly corresponds to TRBD1 (6 bases). CDR3 length: 14 amino acids. V was cut by 1 base and J by 4 bases, with 11 bases left in between. CDR1 is DFQATT, CDR2 SNEGSKA, per germline (reference sequence). The CDR3 DNA reads TGCAGTGCTAGAGGTGGGACAAAATACAATGAGCAGTTCTTC. This translates into CSARGGTKYNEQFF.

The chain recombines TRBV7-9 with TRBJ2-3; 7 bases fit TRBD1. The V segment lost 0 bases and the J segment 2 bases; nucleotides outside the gene matches: 8. Germline V gene lookup returns CDR1 SEHNR and CDR2 FQNEAQ (reference sequence). The CDR3 extends over 17 amino acids. The CDR3 nucleotides are TGTGCCAGCAGCTTAGCTCTACCGGGACAGACCACAGATACGCAGTATTTT. Translating gives CASSLALPGQTTDTQYF.

This clonotype was observed a few times. CDR3 DNA: TGTGCCAGCAGTTTAACCCCCGCGGATGGCTACACCTTC. This translates into CASSLTPADGYTF. V is TRBV27 and J is TRBJ1-2; no clear D gene. The CDR3 spans 13 residues. Germline V gene lookup returns CDR1 MNHEY and CDR2 SMNVEV (reference sequence). Trimming took 2 bases from V and 6 from J, leaving 10 bases between them.

V gene TRBV20-1 combines with J gene TRBJ1-2; 9 bases map to TRBD1. The V and J ends lost 1 base and 4 bases, in that order; junction bases with no gene match: 1. CDR1 and CDR2 (germline): DFQATT, SNEGSKA (reference sequence). This CDR3 region has 13 residues. This CDR3 is CSARAQGAYGYTF. DNA for the CDR3: TGCAGTGCTAGAGCACAGGGGGCCTATGGCTACACCTTC.

The chain uses TRBV30 and TRBJ2-2, with D possibly being TRBD1 or TRBD2 (5 bases each). This CDR3 has 14 residues. The V gene's germline CDR1 is GTSNPN and CDR2 SVGIG (reference sequence). Trimming stripped 4 bases from V and 7 bases from J, with 16 bases between. CDR3 amino acids: CAWNGGVVIGELFF. In DNA form, the CDR3 reads TGTGCCTGGAATGGGGGAGTAGTTATCGGGGAGCTGTTTTTT.

This clonotype appeared once. The chain recombines TRBV20-1 with TRBJ2-3; TRBD2 matches at 10 bases. The V segment lost 5 bases and the J segment 2 bases; nucleotides outside the gene matches: 4. This CDR3 is 14 amino acids long. Germline V gene sequence: CDR1 DFQATT, CDR2 SNEGSKA (reference sequence). The DNA of the CDR3 is TGCAGTGCTCCTGGACTAGCGGACACAGATACGCAGTATTTT. The encoded protein is CSAPGLADTDTQYF.